The 15 T cell receptor beta chains listed next were all sequenced from one sample in a study of blood T cell repertoires in COVID-19. Assay used: immunoSEQ multiplex PCR; TCRdb lists only in-frame clones, some missing. Among under 300,000 clones, approximately 85% were seen once, and the ten largest hold 8% to 13%. The sequenced sample consisted of peripheral blood. These receptors were collected from a woman aged 65 to 85 with acute or convalescent COVID-19.

This clone was detected only once. CDR3 sequence: CASSFFSGAAGETQYF. The CDR3 DNA reads TGCGCCAGCAGCTTCTTTAGCGGTGCGGCGGGGGAGACCCAGTACTTC. V usage is TRBV5-1 and J usage is TRBJ2-5, with D perhaps TRBD2 (6 bases). The V end lost 2 bases, the J end lost 5 bases, and 19 bases lay between the germline ends. Germline V gene data show CDR1 as SGHRS and CDR2 as YFSETQ. CDR3 length: 16 residues.

The chain recombines TRBV7-9 with TRBJ2-7; the match to TRBD1 covers 7 bases. The CDR3 loop spans 14 amino acids. J lost 0 bases, V lost 4 bases, and 3 bases had no gene match. Germline values: CDR1 SEHNR, CDR2 FQNEAQ (reference sequence). The CDR3 DNA reads TGTGCCAGCAGCTGGGCAGGGGGCTCCTACGAGCAGTACTTC. This sequence encodes CASSWAGGSYEQYF.

This clone was picked up one time. This rearrangement joins TRBV2 to TRBJ2-7; tentative D call: TRBD1 (6 bases). Trimming shortened V by 2 bases and J by 0 bases, and 11 bases separated the two germline ends. Germline V lookup: CDR1 SNHLY, CDR2 FYNNEI. CDR3 length equals 15 residues. The CDR3 bases are TGTGCCAGCAGTGAAAGGACAGCGGTCTCCTACGAGCAGTACTTC. The encoded protein is CASSERTAVSYEQYF.

This chain joins TRBV6-5 and TRBJ1-1; the D gene is possibly TRBD1 (5 bases). The CDR3 is 14 residues long. Looked up from germline, CDR1 is MNHEY and CDR2 is SVGAGI. Trimming removed 2 bases at V and 6 bases at J, with 13 bases between. The chain's CDR3 is CASSYPHGGSEAFF. The CDR3 region has the DNA TGTGCCAGCAGTTACCCCCACGGGGGATCTGAAGCTTTCTTT.

This chain links TRBV19 with TRBJ1-2; no clear D gene. This CDR3 has 10 amino acids. In germline, CDR1 is LNHDA, CDR2 SQIVND (reference sequence). The germline V and J ends were trimmed by 9 bases and 6 bases, with 8 bases remaining between them. The CDR3 DNA reads TGTGCCAGCGAGGGAAATGGCTACACCTTC. Its translation is CASEGNGYTF.

The V and J genes are TRBV5-1 and TRBJ2-3; 12 bases are a match to TRBD1. CDR1 is SGHRS, CDR2 YFSETQ, per germline. The length of the CDR3 is 15 residues. V lost 5 bases to trimming and J lost 6 bases; unmatched junction nucleotides: 7. The CDR3 DNA follows: TGCGCCAGCAGTGAAAGGGGACAGGGGGCGGATACGCAGTATTTT. This gives the protein CASSERGQGADTQYF.

The V gene is TRBV19, the J gene TRBJ1-1; weak D call: TRBD1 (6 bases). Germline CDR1 and CDR2: LNHDA and SQIVND (reference sequence). The CDR3 is 14 amino acids. V was pared by 6 bases and J by 1 base, with 12 bases between. Written as DNA, the CDR3 is TGTGCCAGTAGGTTGGGACAACAGAACACTGAAGCTTTCTTT. This sequence encodes CASRLGQQNTEAFF.

This chain uses TRBV4-1 with TRBJ1-5; D is perhaps TRBD1 (5 bases). V lost 5 bases to trimming and J lost 4 bases, with 24 bases between them. Germline V lookup: CDR1 MGHRA, CDR2 YSYEKL. The CDR3 totals 18 residues. DNA for the CDR3: TGCGCCAGCAGCGCATTCATCGGACCGGGGGGAGTAAATCAGCCCCAGCATTTT. Translation gives CASSAFIGPGGVNQPQHF.

The genes are TRBV3-1 (or the pseudogene TRBV3-2) and TRBJ2-6; no clear D. The germline gives CDR1 LGHDT, CDR2 YNNKEL (reference sequence). There are 17 residues in the CDR3. Trimming removed 0 bases from V and 1 base from J, with 10 bases in between. The CDR3 loop is CASSQDLDTSGANVLTF. For the CDR3, the DNA is TGTGCCAGCAGCCAAGATCTCGACACGTCTGGGGCCAACGTCCTGACTTTC.

The chain's CDR3 is CASRPSRDRVAFF. For the CDR3, the DNA is TGTGCCAGCAGGCCGTCTCGGGACAGGGTGGCTTTCTTT. The J gene is TRBJ1-1, the V gene TRBV6-5, with TRBD1 identical over 9 bases. This CDR3 has 13 amino acids. Germline V gene data show CDR1 as MNHEY and CDR2 as SVGAGI. J lost 11 bases, V lost 6 bases, and 10 bases had no gene match.

This chain connects TRBV5-1 to TRBJ1-1; no clear D gene. Germline V gene lookup returns CDR1 SGHRS and CDR2 YFSETQ. This CDR3 spans 18 amino acids. Deletions cut 0 bases from V and 0 bases from J, with 18 bases between. CDR3 in DNA: TGCGCCAGCAGCTTGGGTGTCGGTCCGGGCGGGATGAACACTGAAGCTTTCTTT. Translated, it gives CASSLGVGPGGMNTEAFF.

The chain has TRBV5-4 and TRBJ1-2, with D perhaps matching TRBD1 (6 bases). V was cut by 7 bases and J by 6 bases, with 16 bases left in between. There are 13 residues in the CDR3. Germline CDR1 is SGHNT and CDR2 is YYREEE (reference sequence). The CDR3 bases are TGTGCCAGCCGGATACAGGGAAGGGATGGCTACACCTTC. Its translation is CASRIQGRDGYTF.

The chain couples TRBV10-3 to TRBJ1-2; D possibly corresponds to TRBD1 (5 bases). The CDR3 is made up of 13 amino acids. The germline V gene encodes CDR1 ENHRY and CDR2 SYGVKD. The V end was cut by 10 bases, the J end by 3 bases, with 15 bases between. The CDR3 nucleotides are TGTGCCACCAGCTCAGGGCCGGACTATGGCTACACCTTC. Translating it yields CATSSGPDYGYTF.

The chain uses TRBV10-3 and TRBJ1-4; 8 bases agree with TRBD1. The V gene end was trimmed by 10 bases and the J gene end by 8 bases; junction bases not matched to a gene: 6. Germline V lookup: CDR1 ENHRY, CDR2 SYGVKD. This CDR3 comprises 12 residues. In DNA form, the CDR3 reads TGTGCCACCAGACAGGGGCGGGAAAAACTGTTTTTT. Amino acids: CATRQGREKLFF.

The rearrangement joins TRBV2 to TRBJ1-5; no reliable D call. CDR1 SNHLY and CDR2 FYNNEI come from the germline V gene. V was clipped by 4 bases and J by 4 bases, with 8 bases between them. The CDR3 covers 13 residues. The chain's CDR3 is CASSVRGNQPQHF. CDR3 bases: TGTGCCAGCAGTGTCCGGGGAAATCAGCCCCAGCATTTT. Complete variable domain (other parts from reference TRBV2 and TRBJ1-5): EPEVTQTPSHQVTQMGQEVILRCVPISNHLYFYWYRQILGQKVEFLVSFYNNEISEKSEIFDDQFSVERPDGSNFTLKIRSTKLEDSAMYFCASSVRGNQPQHFGDGTRLSIL.